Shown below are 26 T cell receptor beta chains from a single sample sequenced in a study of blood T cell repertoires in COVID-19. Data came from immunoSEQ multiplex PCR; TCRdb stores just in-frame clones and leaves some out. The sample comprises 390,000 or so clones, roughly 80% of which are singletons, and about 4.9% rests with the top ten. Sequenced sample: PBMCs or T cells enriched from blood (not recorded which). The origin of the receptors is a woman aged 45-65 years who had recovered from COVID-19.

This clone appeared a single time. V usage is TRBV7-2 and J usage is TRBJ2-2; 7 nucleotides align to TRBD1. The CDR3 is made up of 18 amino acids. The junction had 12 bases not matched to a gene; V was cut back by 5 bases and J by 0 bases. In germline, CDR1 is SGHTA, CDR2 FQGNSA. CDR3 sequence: CASSLRDSNFANTGELFF. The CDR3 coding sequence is TGTGCCAGCAGCCTCCGGGACAGCAATTTCGCGAACACCGGGGAGCTGTTTTTT.

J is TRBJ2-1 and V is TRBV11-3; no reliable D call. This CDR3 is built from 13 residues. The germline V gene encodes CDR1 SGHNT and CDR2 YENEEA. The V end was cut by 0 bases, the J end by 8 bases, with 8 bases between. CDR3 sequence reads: CASSLDSLHEQFF. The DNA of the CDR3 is TGTGCCAGCAGCTTAGATAGCCTTCATGAGCAGTTCTTC.

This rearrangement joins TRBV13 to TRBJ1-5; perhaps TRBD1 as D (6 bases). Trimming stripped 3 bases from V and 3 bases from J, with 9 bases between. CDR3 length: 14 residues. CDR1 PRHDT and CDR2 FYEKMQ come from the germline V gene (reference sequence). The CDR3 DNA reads TGTGCCAGCAGCTTCAGGGGCCCCAATCAGCCCCAGCATTTT. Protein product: CASSFRGPNQPQHF.

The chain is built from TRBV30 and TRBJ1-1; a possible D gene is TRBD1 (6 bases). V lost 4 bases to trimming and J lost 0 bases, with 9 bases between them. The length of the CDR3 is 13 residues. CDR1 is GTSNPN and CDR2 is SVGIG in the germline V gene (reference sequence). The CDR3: CAWMQGMNTEAFF. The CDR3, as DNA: TGTGCCTGGATGCAGGGGATGAACACTGAAGCTTTCTTT.

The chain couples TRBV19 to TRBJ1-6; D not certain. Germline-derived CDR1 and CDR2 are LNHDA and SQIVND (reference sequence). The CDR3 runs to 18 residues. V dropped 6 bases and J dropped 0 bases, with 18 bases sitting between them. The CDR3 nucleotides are TGTGCCAGTAGATCTTCTCTGGGCGGGAGCTCCTATAATTCACCCCTCCACTTT. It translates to CASRSSLGGSSYNSPLHF.

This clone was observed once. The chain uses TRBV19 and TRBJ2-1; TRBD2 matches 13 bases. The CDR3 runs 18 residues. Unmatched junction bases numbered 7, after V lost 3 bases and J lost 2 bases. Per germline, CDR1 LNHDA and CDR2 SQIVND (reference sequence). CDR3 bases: TGTGCCAGTAGTATGGTGACTAGCGGGAGGTTTACCTACAATGAGCAGTTCTTC. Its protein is CASSMVTSGRFTYNEQFF.

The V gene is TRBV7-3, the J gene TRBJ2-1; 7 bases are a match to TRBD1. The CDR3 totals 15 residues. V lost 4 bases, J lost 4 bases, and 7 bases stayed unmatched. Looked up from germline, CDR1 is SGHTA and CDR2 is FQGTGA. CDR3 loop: CASSSTGTAYNEQFF. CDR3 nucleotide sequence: TGTGCCAGCAGCTCCACCGGGACAGCATACAATGAGCAGTTCTTC.

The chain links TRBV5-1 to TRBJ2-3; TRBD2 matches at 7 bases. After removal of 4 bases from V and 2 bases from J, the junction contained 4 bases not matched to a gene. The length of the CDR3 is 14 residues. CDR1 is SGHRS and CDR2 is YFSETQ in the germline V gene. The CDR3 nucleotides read TGCGCCAGCAGCCCGGGGGGACTCACAGATACGCAGTATTTT. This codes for CASSPGGLTDTQYF.

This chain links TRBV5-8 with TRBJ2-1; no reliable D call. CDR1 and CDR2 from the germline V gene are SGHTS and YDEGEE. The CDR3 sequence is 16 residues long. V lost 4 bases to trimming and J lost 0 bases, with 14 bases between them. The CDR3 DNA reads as TGTGCCAGCAGCCCATACCACCTCAGCTCCTACAATGAGCAGTTCTTC. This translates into CASSPYHLSSYNEQFF.

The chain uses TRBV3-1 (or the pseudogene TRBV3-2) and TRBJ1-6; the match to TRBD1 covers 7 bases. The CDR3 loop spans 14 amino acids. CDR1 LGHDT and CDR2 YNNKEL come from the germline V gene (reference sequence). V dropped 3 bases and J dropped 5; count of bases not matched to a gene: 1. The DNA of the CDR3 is TGTGCCAGCAGCCACGGGACAGATAATTCACCCCTCCACTTT. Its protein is CASSHGTDNSPLHF.

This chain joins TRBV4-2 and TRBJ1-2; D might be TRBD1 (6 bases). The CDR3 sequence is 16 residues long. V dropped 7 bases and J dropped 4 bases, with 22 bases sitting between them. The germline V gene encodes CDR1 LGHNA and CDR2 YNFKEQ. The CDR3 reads CASTSSGASPSYGYTF. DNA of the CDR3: TGTGCCAGCACCTCCTCAGGGGCCTCTCCGTCCTATGGCTACACCTTC.

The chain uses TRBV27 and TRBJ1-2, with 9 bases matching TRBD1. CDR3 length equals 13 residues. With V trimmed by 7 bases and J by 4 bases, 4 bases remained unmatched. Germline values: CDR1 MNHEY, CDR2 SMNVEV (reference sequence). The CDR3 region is CASKGTGSYGYTF. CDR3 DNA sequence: TGTGCCAGCAAAGGGACAGGGAGCTATGGCTACACCTTC.

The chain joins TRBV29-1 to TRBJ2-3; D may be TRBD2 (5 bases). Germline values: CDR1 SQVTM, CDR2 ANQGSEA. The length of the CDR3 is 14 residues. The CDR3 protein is CAGQRSLGGDTQYF. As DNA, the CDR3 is TGCGCCGGCCAGCGGTCCCTGGGTGGCGATACGCAGTATTTT.

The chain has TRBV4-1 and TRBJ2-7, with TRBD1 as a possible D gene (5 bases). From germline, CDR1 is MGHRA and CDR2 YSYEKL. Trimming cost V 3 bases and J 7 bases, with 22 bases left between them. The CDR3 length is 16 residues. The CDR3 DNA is TGCGCCAGCAGCCACCCATTCGGCAGGGAATCCTCTGAGCAGTACTTC. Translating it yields CASSHPFGRESSEQYF.

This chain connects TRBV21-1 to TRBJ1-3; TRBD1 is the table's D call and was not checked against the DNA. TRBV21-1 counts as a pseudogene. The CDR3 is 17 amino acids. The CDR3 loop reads CASSNAPTGLGGNTIYF. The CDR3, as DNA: TGTGCCAGCAGCAATGCCCCGACAGGGCTGGGCGGAAACACCATATATTTT.

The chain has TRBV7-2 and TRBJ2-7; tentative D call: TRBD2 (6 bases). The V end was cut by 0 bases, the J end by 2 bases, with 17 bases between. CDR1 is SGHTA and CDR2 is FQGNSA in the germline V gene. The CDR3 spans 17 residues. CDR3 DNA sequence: TGTGCCAGCAGCTTAGCCCCGGCCGCGGGGATCGCCTACGAGCAGTACTTC. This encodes CASSLAPAAGIAYEQYF.

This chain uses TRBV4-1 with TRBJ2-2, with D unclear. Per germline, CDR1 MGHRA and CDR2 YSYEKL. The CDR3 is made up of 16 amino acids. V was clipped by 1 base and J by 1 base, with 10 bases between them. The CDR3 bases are TGCGCCAGCAGCCAAGTGAGGTTGGTGAACACCGGGGAGCTGTTTTTT. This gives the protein CASSQVRLVNTGELFF.

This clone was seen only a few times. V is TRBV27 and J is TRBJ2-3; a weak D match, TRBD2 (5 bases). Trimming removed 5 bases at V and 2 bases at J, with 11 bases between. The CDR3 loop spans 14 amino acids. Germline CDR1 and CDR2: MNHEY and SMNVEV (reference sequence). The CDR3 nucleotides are TGTGCCAGCAGTGGACTCGATATCACAGATACGCAGTATTTT. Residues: CASSGLDITDTQYF.

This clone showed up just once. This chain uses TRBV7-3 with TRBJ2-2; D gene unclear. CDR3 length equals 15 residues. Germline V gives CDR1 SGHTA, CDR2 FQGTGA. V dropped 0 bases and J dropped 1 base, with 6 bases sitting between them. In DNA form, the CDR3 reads TGTGCCAGCAGCTTAACCCCAGGGAACACCGGGGAGCTGTTTTTT. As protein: CASSLTPGNTGELFF.

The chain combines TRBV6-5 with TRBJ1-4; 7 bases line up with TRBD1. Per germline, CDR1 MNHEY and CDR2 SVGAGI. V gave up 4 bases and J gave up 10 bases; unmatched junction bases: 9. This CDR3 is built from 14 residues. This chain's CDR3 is CASSSLTGSVKLFF. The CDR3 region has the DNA TGTGCCAGCAGTTCGTTGACAGGGTCGGTAAAACTGTTTTTT.

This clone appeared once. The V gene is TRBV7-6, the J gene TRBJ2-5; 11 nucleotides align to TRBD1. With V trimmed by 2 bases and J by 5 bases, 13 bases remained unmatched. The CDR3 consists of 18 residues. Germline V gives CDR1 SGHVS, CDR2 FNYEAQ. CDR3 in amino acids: CASSLIFPRTGGRETQYF. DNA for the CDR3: TGTGCCAGCAGCTTAATATTCCCTCGGACAGGGGGCAGGGAGACCCAGTACTTC.

The CDR3 is CSVSGQGPETQYF. CDR3 bases: TGCAGCGTTTCGGGACAGGGTCCGGAGACCCAGTACTTC. This rearrangement joins TRBV29-1 to TRBJ2-5, with 9 bases aligning to TRBD1. Germline CDR1 is SQVTM and CDR2 is ANQGSEA. The trim removed 5 bases at V and 5 bases at J, leaving 6 bases unmatched. The length of the CDR3 is 13 residues.

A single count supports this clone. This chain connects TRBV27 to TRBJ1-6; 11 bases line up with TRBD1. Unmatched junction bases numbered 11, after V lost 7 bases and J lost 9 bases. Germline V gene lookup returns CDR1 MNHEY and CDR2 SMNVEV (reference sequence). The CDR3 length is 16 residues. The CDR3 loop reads CASTSFSGTGGSPLHF. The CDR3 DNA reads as TGTGCCAGCACTTCATTCTCCGGGACAGGGGGTTCACCCCTCCACTTT.

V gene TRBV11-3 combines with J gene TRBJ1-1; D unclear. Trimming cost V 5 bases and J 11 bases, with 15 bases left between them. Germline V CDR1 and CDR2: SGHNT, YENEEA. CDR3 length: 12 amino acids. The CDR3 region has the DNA TGTGCCAGCAGCCTAAAGACCCGAGGGGCTTTCTTT. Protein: CASSLKTRGAFF. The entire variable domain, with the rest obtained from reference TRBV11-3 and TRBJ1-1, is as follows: EAGVVQSPRYKIIEKKQPVAFWCNPISGHNTLYWYLQNLGQGPELLIRYENEEAVDDSQLPKDRFSAERLKGVDSTLKIQPAELGDSAVYLCASSLKTRGAFFGQGTRLTVV.

CDR3 loop: CSGRAGNTIYF. The CDR3 DNA follows: TGCAGTGGCAGGGCTGGAAACACCATATATTTT. V usage is TRBV20-1 and J usage is TRBJ1-3; tentative D call: TRBD1 (5 bases). V dropped 7 bases and J dropped 2 bases, with 6 bases sitting between them. The CDR3 length is 11 residues. Germline V CDR1 and CDR2: DFQATT, SNEGSKA (reference sequence).

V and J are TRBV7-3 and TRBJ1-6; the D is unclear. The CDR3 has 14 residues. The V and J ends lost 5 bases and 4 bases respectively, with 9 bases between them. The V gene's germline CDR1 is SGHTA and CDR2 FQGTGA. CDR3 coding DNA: TGTGCCAGCAGCCCCGGGGATTATAATTCACCCCTCCACTTT. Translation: CASSPGDYNSPLHF.